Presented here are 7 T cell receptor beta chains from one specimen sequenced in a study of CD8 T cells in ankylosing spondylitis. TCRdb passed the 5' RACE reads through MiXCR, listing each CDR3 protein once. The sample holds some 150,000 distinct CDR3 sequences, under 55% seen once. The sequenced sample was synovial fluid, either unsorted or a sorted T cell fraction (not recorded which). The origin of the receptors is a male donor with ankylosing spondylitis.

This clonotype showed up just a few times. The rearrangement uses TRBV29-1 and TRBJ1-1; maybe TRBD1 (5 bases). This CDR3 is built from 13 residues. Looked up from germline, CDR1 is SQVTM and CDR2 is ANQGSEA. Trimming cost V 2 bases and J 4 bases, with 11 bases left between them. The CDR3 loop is CSVESGVGTEAFF. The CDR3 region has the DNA TGCAGCGTTGAATCGGGGGTCGGCACTGAAGCTTTCTTT. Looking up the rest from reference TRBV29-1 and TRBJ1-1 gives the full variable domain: SAVISQKPSRDICQRGTSLTIQCQVDSQVTMMFWYRQQPGQSLTLIATANQGSEATYESGFVIDKFPISRPNLTFSTLTVSNMSPEDSSIYLCSVESGVGTEAFFGQGTRLTVV.

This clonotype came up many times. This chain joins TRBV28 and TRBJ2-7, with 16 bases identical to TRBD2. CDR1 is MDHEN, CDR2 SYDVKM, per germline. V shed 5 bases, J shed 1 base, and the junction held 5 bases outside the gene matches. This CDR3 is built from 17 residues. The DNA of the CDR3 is TGTGCCAGCAGTCTGGGACTAGCGGGAGGGCTATCCTACGAGCAGTACTTC. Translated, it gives CASSLGLAGGLSYEQYF.

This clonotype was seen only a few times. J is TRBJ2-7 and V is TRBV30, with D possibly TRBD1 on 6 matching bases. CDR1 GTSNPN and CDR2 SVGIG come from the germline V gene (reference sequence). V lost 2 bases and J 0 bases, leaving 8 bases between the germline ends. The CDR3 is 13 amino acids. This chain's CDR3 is CAWSPDSSYEQYF. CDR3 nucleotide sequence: TGTGCCTGGAGTCCGGACAGCTCCTACGAGCAGTACTTC. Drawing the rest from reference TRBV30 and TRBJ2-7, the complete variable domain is SQTIHQWPATLVQPVGSPLSLECTVEGTSNPNLYWYRQAAGRGLQLLFYSVGIGQISSEVPQNLSASRPQDRQFILSSKKLLLSDSGFYLCAWSPDSSYEQYFGPGTRLTVT.

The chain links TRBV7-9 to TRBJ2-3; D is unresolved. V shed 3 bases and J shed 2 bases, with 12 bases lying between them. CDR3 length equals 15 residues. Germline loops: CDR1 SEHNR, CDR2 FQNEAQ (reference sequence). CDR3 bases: TGTGCCAGCAGCTTCCTCGCGATAAACACAGATACGCAGTATTTT. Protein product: CASSFLAINTDTQYF. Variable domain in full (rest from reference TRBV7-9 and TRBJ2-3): DTGVSQNPRHKITKRGQNVTFRCDPISEHNRLYWYRQTLGQGPEFLTYFQNEAQLEKSRLLSDRFSAERPKGSFSTLEIQRTEQGDSAMYLCASSFLAINTDTQYFGPGTRLTVL.

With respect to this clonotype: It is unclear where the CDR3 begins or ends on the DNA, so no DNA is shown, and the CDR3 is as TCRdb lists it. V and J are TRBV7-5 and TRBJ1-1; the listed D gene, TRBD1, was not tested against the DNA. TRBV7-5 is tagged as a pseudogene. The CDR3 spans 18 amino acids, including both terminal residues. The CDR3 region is CISVPEAQIQGLRTEAFF.

The CDR3: CATSRVQDTVVNIQYF. CDR3 DNA sequence: TGTGCCACCAGCAGAGTACAAGACACGGTGGTGAACATTCAGTACTTC. V gene TRBV15 combines with J gene TRBJ2-4; no clear D gene. Germline assignment: CDR1 LNHNV and CDR2 YYDKDF (reference sequence). The CDR3 totals 16 residues. V shed 1 base and J shed 7 bases, with 17 bases lying between them.

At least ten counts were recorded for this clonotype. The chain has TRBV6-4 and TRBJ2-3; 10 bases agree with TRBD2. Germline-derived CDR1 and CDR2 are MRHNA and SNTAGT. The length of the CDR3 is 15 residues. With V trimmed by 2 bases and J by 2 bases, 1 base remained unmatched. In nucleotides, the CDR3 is TGTGCCAGCAGTGACAGCGGGGGGGCCACAGATACGCAGTATTTT. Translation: CASSDSGGATDTQYF.